A selection of T cell receptor beta chains follows, all from one sample in a study of OX40 agonist ivuxolimab in advanced cancers. Some clones are missing from TCRdb's copy, which holds only in-frame ones; the method was immunoSEQ multiplex PCR. The table has 99,000 or so clones, more than 95% seen once. The source was CD4+ or CD8+ T cells sorted from blood, collected in a trial of the OX40 agonist ivuxolimab. All receptors come from an adult with an advanced solid tumor such as melanoma, head and neck, liver or kidney cancer. Each CDR3 is given with its conserved first and last residue. The D gene is left open where the match is weak. For some rows the clone size is stated as once, few or many, or as a class when expanded; others skip it.

clone_size j_call d_call v_call cdr3_nt cdr3_aa
- TRBJ2-3 TRBD2 TRBV4-3 TGCGCCAGCAGCCAAGATAGGCGGGAGCAAGATACGCAGTATTTT CASSQDRREQDTQYF
- TRBJ2-7 - TRBV13 TGTGCCAGCAGCTACGGACGGAGATACGAGCAGTACTTC CASSYGRRYEQYF
- TRBJ2-7 TRBD2 TRBV6-5 TGTGCCAGCAGTACGCTAGCGGGAGAGATTTACGAGCAGTACTTC CASSTLAGEIYEQYF
- TRBJ2-3 TRBD2 TRBV5-4 TGTGCCAGCAGCGAGGGACTAGCGACCGATACGCAGTATTTT CASSEGLATDTQYF
- TRBJ1-2 - TRBV27 TGTGCCAGCAGTTTACGAAGGGGAGGAGGTTATGGCTACACCTTC CASSLRRGGGYGYTF
- TRBJ2-3 TRBD2 TRBV7-8 TGTGCCAGCAGTTTGACTAGCGGGGGTGTAGATACGCAGTATTTT CASSLTSGGVDTQYF
- TRBJ2-7 TRBD2 TRBV11-1 TGTGCCAGCAGCCCGATAACTAGCGGGGTCACCTACGAGCAGTACTTC CASSPITSGVTYEQYF
- TRBJ2-5 - TRBV5-4 TGTGCCAGCAGGCGCGGGGAACAAGAGACCCAGTACTTC CASRRGEQETQYF
- TRBJ1-4 - TRBV2 TGTGCCAGCAGGGACAGACATGAAAAACTGTTTTTT CASRDRHEKLFF
- TRBJ2-3 - TRBV4-1 TGCGCCAGCAGCCCCGAAGCGAGCACAGATACGCAGTATTTT CASSPEASTDTQYF
- TRBJ1-1 - TRBV7-9 TGTGCCAGCAGCCCCGAAGGGTGGATGGAAGCTTTCTTT CASSPEGWMEAFF
- TRBJ2-1 TRBD2 TRBV18 TGTGCCAGCTCACCTCCGGGACTAAACAATGAGCAGTTCTTC CASSPPGLNNEQFF
- TRBJ1-2 TRBD1 TRBV28 TGTGCCAGCAGTCTTACAGGGGGGGTCTATGGCTACACCTTC CASSLTGGVYGYTF
- TRBJ2-5 TRBD2 TRBV6-5 TGTGCCAGCAGTTACTCGGCCGGGGGGGCAGGAGAGACCCAGTACTTC CASSYSAGGAGETQYF
- TRBJ2-3 - TRBV18 TGTGCCAGCTCACCACGCCCCCTCTCGGGGTCAGATACGCAGTATTTT CASSPRPLSGSDTQYF
- TRBJ2-2 - TRBV28 TGTGCCAGCAGTTCCCTAGGGACCGGGGAGCTGTTTTTT CASSSLGTGELFF
- TRBJ1-4 - TRBV11-3 TGTGCCAGCAGCTTAGATGCTCATAGTGAAAAACTGTTTTTT CASSLDAHSEKLFF
- TRBJ2-7 TRBD2 TRBV5-4 TGTGCCAGCAGTTCAGCGGGAGGGAGCTACGAGCAGTACTTC CASSSAGGSYEQYF
- TRBJ1-1 - TRBV5-8 TGTGCCAGCAGCTTCCAGGGGTCCCCTGAAGCTTTCTTT CASSFQGSPEAFF
once TRBJ2-3 - TRBV28 TGTGCCAGCAGCCTACCGCGGGAAGGTCTTTTTTTGGATACGCAGTATTTT CASSLPREGLFLDTQYF
once TRBJ2-7 TRBD1 TRBV28 TGTGCCAGCAGTTCCCCGACAGGGCTTGACATCGAGCAGTACTTC CASSSPTGLDIEQYF
- TRBJ2-5 - TRBV14 TGTGCCAGCAGCCAAGATCGACGGGCCGACTACCAAGAGACCCAGTACTTC CASSQDRRADYQETQYF
- TRBJ2-1 TRBD2 TRBV4-2 TGTGCCAGCAGAGAAATAGCGGGAGATGACAATGAGCAGTTCTTC CASREIAGDDNEQFF
- TRBJ2-2 - TRBV5-1 TGCGCCAGCAGCTTACGGACCCTCGTCGGGGAGCTGTTTTTT CASSLRTLVGELFF
- TRBJ2-7 TRBD1 TRBV19 TGTGCCAGTAGTATCACCCCCGACAGGGTCTACGAGCAGTACTTC CASSITPDRVYEQYF
- TRBJ2-7 - TRBV7-3 TGTGCCAGCAGCCTGGGACGGAAGACCTACGAGCAGTACTTC CASSLGRKTYEQYF
- TRBJ2-2 - TRBV11-3 TGTGCCAGCAGCTTAGTTCGAAATGGGGAGCTGTTTTTT CASSLVRNGELFF
once TRBJ2-2 TRBD2 TRBV27 TGTGCCAGCAGTTTGCTAGCGGGAGATACCGGGGAGCTGTTTTTT CASSLLAGDTGELFF
- TRBJ2-7 - TRBV6-1 TGTGCCAGCAGTGAACTGGGACCGTTTCCCTACGAGCAGTACTTC CASSELGPFPYEQYF
- TRBJ1-2 - TRBV7-6 TGTGCCAGCAGTAGGGGCGGCGAGGATGGCTACACCTTC CASSRGGEDGYTF
- TRBJ1-5 - TRBV19 TGTGCCAGTAGTATCGGCGGTAGCAATCAGCCCCAGCATTTT CASSIGGSNQPQHF
- TRBJ2-3 - TRBV7-8 TGTGCCAGCAGCCTTGGGGACGGCACAGATACGCAGTATTTT CASSLGDGTDTQYF
- TRBJ1-4 - TRBV13 TGTGCCAGCAAAAAACGGGCTACTAATGAAAAACTGTTTTTT CASKKRATNEKLFF
- TRBJ2-1 - TRBV5-6 TGTGCCAGCAGCGCTGGGGGTAATGAGCAGTTCTTC CASSAGGNEQFF
- TRBJ1-2 - TRBV10-3 TGTGCCATCAGTGGAGAGGGATGGGACTATGGCTACACCTTC CAISGEGWDYGYTF